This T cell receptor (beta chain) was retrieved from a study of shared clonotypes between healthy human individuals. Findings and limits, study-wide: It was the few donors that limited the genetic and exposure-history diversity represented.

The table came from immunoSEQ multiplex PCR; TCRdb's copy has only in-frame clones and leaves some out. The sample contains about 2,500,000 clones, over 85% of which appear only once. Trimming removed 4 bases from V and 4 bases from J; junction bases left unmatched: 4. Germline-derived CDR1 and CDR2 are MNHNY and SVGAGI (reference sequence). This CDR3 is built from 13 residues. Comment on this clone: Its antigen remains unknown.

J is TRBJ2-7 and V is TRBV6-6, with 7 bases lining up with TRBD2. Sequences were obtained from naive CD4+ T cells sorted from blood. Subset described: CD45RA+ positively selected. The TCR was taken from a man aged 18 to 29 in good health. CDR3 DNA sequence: TGTGCCAGCAGTTCCCTAGCGGAATACGAGCAGTACTTC. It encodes CASSSLAEYEQYF.